This T cell receptor (beta chain) originates from a study of cytomegalovirus exposure and HLA in healthy donors. Germline V lookup: CDR1 SQVTM, CDR2 ANQGSEA. The V end was cut by 3 bases, the J end by 7 bases, with 13 bases between. This CDR3 region has 13 residues. PCR used 60 Vbeta primers and 13 Jbeta primers. Here immunoSEQ multiplex PCR was the method, and the copy in TCRdb shows in-frame clones only, minus some. The sample lists under 200,000 clones; over 70% were seen once. The sample comprised PBMCs. The chain employs TRBV29-1 and TRBJ1-5, with D maybe TRBD1 (5 bases). The clonotype was recovered from a man aged 40-49 years in good health and CMV-seropositive. CDR3 coding DNA: TGCAGCGTTGAGGGGGGGGTGGGACAGCCCCAGCATTTT. Its protein product is CSVEGGVGQPQHF.